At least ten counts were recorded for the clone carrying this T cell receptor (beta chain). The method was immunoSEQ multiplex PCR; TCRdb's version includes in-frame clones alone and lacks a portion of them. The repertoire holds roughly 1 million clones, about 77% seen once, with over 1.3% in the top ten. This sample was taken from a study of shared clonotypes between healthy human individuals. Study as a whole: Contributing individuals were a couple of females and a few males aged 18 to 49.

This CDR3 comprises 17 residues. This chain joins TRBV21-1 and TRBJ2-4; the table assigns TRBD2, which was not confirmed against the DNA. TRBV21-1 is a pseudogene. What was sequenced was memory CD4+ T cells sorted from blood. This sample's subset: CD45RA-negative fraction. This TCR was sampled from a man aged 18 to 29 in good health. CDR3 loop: CASSKGKAGGRGDIQYF. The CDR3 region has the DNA TGTGCCAGCAGCAAAGGAAAAGCGGGAGGTAGGGGAGACATTCAGTACTTC.